Below, 24 T cell receptor beta chains from the same sample are listed, as sequenced in a study of blood T cells in healthy people across ages. The second PCR ran about 6 to 12 cycles with a sample-barcoded 5' primer and J-beta primers. MiXCR, run by TCRdb on the 5' RACE reads, gives a single entry per CDR3 protein. In the table there are 650,000 or so distinct CDR3 sequences, around 50% of which are singletons. What was sequenced was blood. The receptors come from an elderly woman in good health.

In nucleotides, the CDR3 is TGTGCCAGCAGCTTAGGGGGTAGCGGGGGGCGGGTGAGCTACGAGCAGTACTTC. It is translated as CASSLGGSGGRVSYEQYF. The chain combines TRBV13 with TRBJ2-7; 10 bases line up with TRBD2. CDR3 size: 18 residues. Losses at the gene ends were 0 bases for V and 3 bases for J; bases not matched to a gene: 11. Looked up from germline, CDR1 is PRHDT and CDR2 is FYEKMQ (reference sequence).

The chain recombines TRBV12-3 or TRBV12-4 with TRBJ2-1; D could derive from TRBD1 or TRBD2 (5 bases each). V was cut by 5 bases and J by 0 bases, with 11 bases left in between. The CDR3 extends over 15 amino acids. CDR3 nucleotides: TGTGCCAGCAGTAAGGCAGGGAGCTCCTACAATGAGCAGTTCTTC. It specifies CASSKAGSSYNEQFF.

This chain uses TRBV3-1 with TRBJ2-6, with 7 bases matching TRBD1. V shed 7 bases and J 0 bases; nucleotides not matched to a gene: 3. Germline CDR1 reads LGHDT; CDR2 reads YNNKEL (reference sequence). CDR3 length: 15 residues. The CDR3 nucleotides read TGTGCCAGCATGGCAGGGGGCTCTGGGGCCAACGTCCTGACTTTC. Amino acids: CASMAGGSGANVLTF.

Turning to this clonotype: Given a much more abundant clone one base away, this may be a read error. J is TRBJ2-1 and V is TRBV7-3, with D unclear. The CDR3 has 13 residues. Deletions cut 4 bases from V and 6 bases from J, with 10 bases between. Per the germline V gene, CDR1 is SGHTA and CDR2 is FQGTGA. CDR3 in DNA: TGTGCCAGCAGCTCTACTGGCATCAATGAGCAGTTCTTC. Residues: CASSSTGINEQFF.

CDR3 DNA sequence: TGTGCCAGCAGCCCCCTACCCCGAGAGTTGGGCACAGATACGCAGTATTTT. This translates into CASSPLPRELGTDTQYF. The J gene is TRBJ2-3, the V gene TRBV27, with D uncertain. With 6 bases removed from V and 1 base from J, the gap between germline ends came to 20 bases. Per germline, CDR1 MNHEY and CDR2 SMNVEV (reference sequence). The CDR3 runs 17 residues.

The rearrangement links TRBV20-1 to TRBJ2-3, with D possibly called TRBD1 or TRBD2 (5 bases each). V was trimmed by 6 bases and J by 0 bases, leaving 13 bases between them. This CDR3 comprises 14 residues. Germline V gene sequence: CDR1 DFQATT, CDR2 SNEGSKA (reference sequence). The CDR3 loop is CSATTGPSTDTQYF. The DNA for the CDR3 is TGCAGTGCCACAACGGGGCCTAGCACAGATACGCAGTATTTT.

The chain recombines TRBV12-3 or TRBV12-4 with TRBJ2-5; D unresolved. The CDR3 loop spans 12 amino acids. The V gene lost 10 bases and the J gene lost 2 bases, with 11 bases spanning the gap. As DNA, the CDR3 is TGTGCCACCGGGCTTACGCAAGAGACCCAGTACTTC. As protein: CATGLTQETQYF.

The V and J genes are TRBV3-1 and TRBJ2-5; no clear D gene. Germline V gives CDR1 LGHDT, CDR2 YNNKEL (reference sequence). Trimming left V 0 bases short and J 6 bases short, with 8 bases between. There are 13 residues in the CDR3. The CDR3 region is CASSQDWQKTQYF. For the CDR3, the DNA is TGTGCCAGCAGCCAAGACTGGCAAAAGACCCAGTACTTC.

The rearrangement uses TRBV20-1 and TRBJ2-5; 7 bases are shared with TRBD1. The CDR3 totals 14 residues. V lost 3 bases and J lost 4; bases outside the gene matches: 8. The germline V gene encodes CDR1 DFQATT and CDR2 SNEGSKA (reference sequence). CDR3 amino acids: CSASLRQGRETQYF. DNA of the CDR3: TGCAGTGCTAGCCTTCGACAGGGTAGAGAGACCCAGTACTTC.

This chain uses TRBV5-1 with TRBJ2-3; TRBD1 agrees at 7 bases. After removal of 4 bases from V and 0 bases from J, the junction contained 8 bases not matched to a gene. This CDR3 contains 16 residues. The germline gives CDR1 SGHRS, CDR2 YFSETQ. The CDR3 here is CASSLGTVTSTDTQYF. The CDR3 DNA follows: TGCGCCAGCAGCCTAGGGACAGTCACTAGCACAGATACGCAGTATTTT.

The V call is TRBV6-1, the J call TRBJ2-5; D remains ambiguous. Trimming cost V 1 base and J 4 bases, with 10 bases left between them. Germline CDR1 MNHNS, CDR2 SASEGT. The CDR3 runs to 14 residues. The DNA of the CDR3 is TGTGCCAGCAGTGAAGGGTGGTCGGGAGAGACCCAGTACTTC. This gives the protein CASSEGWSGETQYF.

The chain joins TRBV29-1 to TRBJ1-1, with 7 bases that match TRBD1. CDR1 is SQVTM and CDR2 is ANQGSEA in the germline V gene. The V gene end was trimmed by 3 bases and the J gene end by 1 base; junction bases not matched to a gene: 2. The CDR3 covers 13 residues. This CDR3 is CSVETGWNTEAFF. The DNA of the CDR3 is TGCAGCGTTGAGACAGGGTGGAACACTGAAGCTTTCTTT. The entire variable domain, with the rest obtained from reference TRBV29-1 and TRBJ1-1, is as follows: SAVISQKPSRDICQRGTSLTIQCQVDSQVTMMFWYRQQPGQSLTLIATANQGSEATYESGFVIDKFPISRPNLTFSTLTVSNMSPEDSSIYLCSVETGWNTEAFFGQGTRLTVV.

The chain links TRBV4-2 to TRBJ1-3; D gene ambiguous. The V gene lost 0 bases and the J gene lost 0 bases, with 3 bases spanning the gap. Germline V gene sequence: CDR1 LGHNA, CDR2 YNFKEQ. CDR3 length equals 14 residues. CDR3 sequence (DNA): TGTGCCAGCAGCCAAGATTACTCTGGAAACACCATATATTTT. Translated: CASSQDYSGNTIYF.

The chain is built from TRBV4-2 and TRBJ1-1, with TRBD1 matching over 7 bases. V trimming: 4 bases; J trimming: 8 bases; junction bases outside the gene matches: 4. The CDR3 contains 12 residues. Germline V CDR1 and CDR2: LGHNA, YNFKEQ. DNA of the CDR3: TGTGCCAGCAGCCCGATGGACAGGGAAGCTTTCTTT. This encodes CASSPMDREAFF.

This clonotype has only a few counts. The gene calls are TRBV11-2 and TRBJ2-1; the D call may be TRBD1 or TRBD2 (5 bases each). Germline V gene sequence: CDR1 SGHAT, CDR2 FQNNGV. V was clipped by 6 bases and J by 2 bases, with 17 bases between them. This CDR3 comprises 16 residues. The CDR3 DNA follows: TGTGCCAGCAGATCCGGGGACGATCGTCCCTACAATGAGCAGTTCTTC. Its translation: CASRSGDDRPYNEQFF.

This clonotype was detected once. The chain combines TRBV5-6 with TRBJ2-5, with a possible D match to TRBD2 (5 bases). This CDR3 has 14 amino acids. Per germline, CDR1 SGHDT and CDR2 YYEEEE. V was cut by 3 bases and J by 11 bases, with 20 bases left in between. CDR3 region: CASSCYRGANEQYF. The CDR3 coding sequence is TGTGCCAGCAGCTGTTATCGGGGAGCCAATGAGCAGTACTTC.

The rearrangement links TRBV3-1 to TRBJ1-1; weak D call: TRBD1 (5 bases). CDR1 LGHDT and CDR2 YNNKEL come from the germline V gene (reference sequence). The ends were cut back, 4 bases at V and 0 bases at J, with 9 bases in the middle. The CDR3 consists of 14 residues. Written as DNA, the CDR3 is TGTGCCAGCAGCCGAGGACATATGAACACTGAAGCTTTCTTT. This gives the protein CASSRGHMNTEAFF.

This clonotype was counted many times. The chain links TRBV29-1 to TRBJ1-5, with a weak D call TRBD1 (5 bases). The CDR3 has 12 amino acids. CDR1 and CDR2 from the germline V gene are SQVTM and ANQGSEA. V dropped 7 bases and J dropped 7 bases, with 14 bases sitting between them. CDR3 amino acids: CSGYRSWQPQHF. As DNA, the CDR3 is TGCAGCGGTTACAGGTCATGGCAGCCCCAGCATTTT.

The chain recombines TRBV7-9 with TRBJ1-4; no definite D call. V shed 1 base and J shed 6 bases, with 9 bases lying between them. The CDR3 sequence is 14 residues long. Per the germline V gene, CDR1 is SEHNR and CDR2 is FQNEAQ (reference sequence). The CDR3: CASSLGFGDEKLFF. CDR3 nucleotide sequence: TGTGCCAGCAGCTTAGGATTTGGAGATGAAAAACTGTTTTTT.

The chain couples TRBV12-3 or TRBV12-4 to TRBJ1-6; a possible D gene is TRBD1 (6 bases). Between the trimmed V and J ends, which lost 6 bases and 3 bases, there was a span of 9 bases. The CDR3 loop spans 14 amino acids. CDR3 bases: TGTGCCAGCAGGGTAGGGGGCTATAATTCACCCCTCCACTTT. Translation gives CASRVGGYNSPLHF.

This clonotype was seen at least ten times. The J gene is TRBJ2-2, the V gene TRBV6-5; tentatively, D is TRBD1 or TRBD2 (5 bases each). V was trimmed by 6 bases and J by 6 bases, leaving 17 bases between them. The CDR3 sequence is 15 residues long. CDR1 and CDR2 (germline): MNHEY, SVGAGI. This chain's CDR3 is CASRPGTLLAGELFF. The DNA for the CDR3 is TGTGCCAGCAGGCCCGGGACCCTTCTGGCCGGGGAGCTGTTTTTT.

The chain couples TRBV7-9 to TRBJ1-1; D is unclear. Germline-derived CDR1 and CDR2 are SEHNR and FQNEAQ (reference sequence). The V gene lost 3 bases and the J gene lost 7 bases, with 15 bases spanning the gap. CDR3 size: 14 residues. The CDR3 nucleotides are TGTGCCAGCAGCTTGATGACGAGCGCTGGTGAAGCTTTCTTT. It is translated as CASSLMTSAGEAFF.

V gene TRBV4-1 combines with J gene TRBJ2-1; 10 nucleotides match TRBD2. The length of the CDR3 is 18 residues. Trimming took 0 bases from V and 0 from J; bases not matched to a gene: 5. Germline V gene lookup returns CDR1 MGHRA and CDR2 YSYEKL. The CDR3 protein is CASSQDLASGGSYNEQFF. The CDR3 DNA reads as TGCGCCAGCAGCCAAGATTTAGCTAGCGGGGGCTCCTACAATGAGCAGTTCTTC.

Concerning this clonotype: This may be a read error, as it is one base from a much larger clone. This chain joins TRBV4-2 and TRBJ2-7, with D tentatively TRBD2 (6 bases). The CDR3 is made up of 13 amino acids. Germline V gives CDR1 LGHNA, CDR2 YNFKEQ. In DNA, the CDR3 is TGTGCCGGCAGCGGGCAGAGAAGCTACGAGCAGTACTTC. Translation: CAGSGQRSYEQYF.